Presented here are 17 T cell receptor beta chains from one specimen sequenced in a study of beta chain features in type 1 diabetes. Expressed TCRB transcripts were sequenced, since all the RNA that had been isolated was reverse transcribed. Measured with immunoSEQ multiplex PCR; TCRdb has only the in-frame clones, and not every one. The repertoire holds some 400,000 clones, with less than 15% as singletons. The sequenced sample was naive CD4+ T cells from blood. All receptors derive from a woman younger than 30 in good health.

The V gene is TRBV30, the J gene TRBJ2-1; 8 nucleotides match TRBD2. Germline V gene lookup returns CDR1 GTSNPN and CDR2 SVGIG (reference sequence). This CDR3 is 15 amino acids long. With 3 bases clipped from V and 2 bases from J, the junction kept 6 bases outside the gene matches. This chain's CDR3 is CAWSNSGNPYNEQFF. CDR3 in DNA: TGTGCCTGGAGCAATAGCGGGAACCCCTACAATGAGCAGTTCTTC.

This clone has a handful of counts. This rearrangement joins TRBV28 to TRBJ2-1; TRBD2 is a possible D gene (6 bases). The germline V and J ends were trimmed by 8 bases and 6 bases, with 23 bases remaining between them. Per the germline V gene, CDR1 is MDHEN and CDR2 is SYDVKM. The CDR3 covers 16 residues. Here the CDR3 reads CASSEFSGSAPNEQFF. The CDR3 coding sequence is TGTGCCAGCTCTGAATTTAGCGGTTCTGCCCCCAATGAGCAGTTCTTC. The full variable domain, with the rest looked up from reference TRBV28 and TRBJ2-1, is DVKVTQSSRYLVKRTGEKVFLECVQDMDHENMFWYRQDPGLGLRLIYFSYDVKMKEKGDIPEGYSVSREKKERFSLILESASTNQTSMYLCASSEFSGSAPNEQFFGPGTRLTVL.

Turning to this clone: The junction differs from germline at one of its ends, possibly a read error. The chain employs TRBV12-5 and TRBJ2-7, with D unresolved. Germline-derived CDR1 and CDR2 are LGHNT and FRNRAP. The CDR3 totals 9 residues. CDR3 coding DNA: TGTGCTAGTGGTTTGGTACTCGACTTC. Translating gives CASGLVLDF.

The chain carries TRBV15 and TRBJ1-1; tentative D call: TRBD1 (6 bases). The CDR3 spans 17 residues. The germline V gene encodes CDR1 LNHNV and CDR2 YYDKDF (reference sequence). Trimming removed 2 bases at V and 2 bases at J, with 18 bases between. Here the CDR3 DNA reads TGTGCCACCAGCAGATGGGACCTTAGGGGGGGAAACACTGAAGCTTTCTTT. Encoded protein: CATSRWDLRGGNTEAFF.

This clone was recorded a few times. The chain links TRBV18 to TRBJ2-7; D might be TRBD1 (6 bases). Germline V gives CDR1 KGHSH, CDR2 LQKENI. V was shortened by 5 bases and J by 5 bases, with 13 bases between the two germline ends. The CDR3 extends over 13 amino acids. The CDR3 DNA follows: TGTGCCAGCTCATACAGGGAAAGCGACGAGCAGTACTTC. The encoded protein is CASSYRESDEQYF.

This clone was observed once. The chain employs TRBV7-8 and TRBJ1-5, with 9 bases lining up with TRBD1. Germline V gene data show CDR1 as SGHVS and CDR2 as FQNEAQ. Trimming took 5 bases from V and 2 from J; bases not matched to a gene: 4. This CDR3 is 15 amino acids long. CDR3 amino acids: CASSPGQGRNQPQHF. The CDR3 DNA reads as TGTGCCAGCAGCCCGGGACAGGGCCGCAATCAGCCCCAGCATTTT.

The V call is TRBV28, the J call TRBJ2-1; 9 bases line up with TRBD1. V lost 6 bases and J lost 8; bases outside the gene matches: 14. Germline V CDR1 and CDR2: MDHEN, SYDVKM. There are 16 residues in the CDR3. CDR3 DNA sequence: TGTGCCAGCAGCTCGTACCGGGACAGGGTCCGCGATGAGCAGTTCTTC. This gives the protein CASSSYRDRVRDEQFF. The variable domain in full, completed from reference TRBV28 and TRBJ2-1, reads DVKVTQSSRYLVKRTGEKVFLECVQDMDHENMFWYRQDPGLGLRLIYFSYDVKMKEKGDIPEGYSVSREKKERFSLILESASTNQTSMYLCASSSYRDRVRDEQFFGPGTRLTVL.

This clone appeared a few times. The chain has TRBV6-1 and TRBJ1-1; 9 bases line up with TRBD1. The CDR3 has 15 residues. The trim removed 4 bases at V and 1 base at J, leaving 4 bases unmatched. CDR1 MNHNS and CDR2 SASEGT come from the germline V gene. In DNA form, the CDR3 reads TGTGCCAGCAGTGCGCAGACAGGGGGGAACACTGAAGCTTTCTTT. Its translation: CASSAQTGGNTEAFF.

The rearrangement links TRBV5-1 to TRBJ2-7; TRBD2 matches 7 bases. With V trimmed by 5 bases and J by 1 base, 12 bases remained unmatched. Germline CDR1 is SGHRS and CDR2 is YFSETQ. CDR3 length: 16 amino acids. In nucleotides, the CDR3 is TGCGCCAGCAGTTTCAGCCCCGGGACTACTTCCTACGAGCAGTACTTC. Encoded protein: CASSFSPGTTSYEQYF.

The genes are TRBV7-2 and TRBJ2-1, with 9 bases matching TRBD2. Germline V gives CDR1 SGHTA, CDR2 FQGNSA. The junction had 8 bases not matched to a gene; V was cut back by 6 bases and J by 14 bases. This CDR3 spans 12 amino acids. CDR3 protein: CASRLAGRGKFF. The CDR3 DNA reads TGTGCCAGCAGGCTAGCGGGGAGGGGAAAGTTCTTC.

A few counts support this clone. This chain connects TRBV4-1 to TRBJ1-4; 7 positions agree with TRBD1. V dropped 5 bases and J dropped 2; count of bases not matched to a gene: 5. The CDR3 contains 15 residues. CDR1 is MGHRA, CDR2 YSYEKL, per germline. CDR3 loop: CASSSPGQTNEKLFF. The DNA for the CDR3 is TGCGCCAGCAGCTCACCGGGACAGACTAATGAAAAACTGTTTTTT.

This clone was counted a few times. The chain has TRBV30 and TRBJ2-1, with TRBD2 identical over 10 bases. The CDR3 spans 16 residues. The germline V gene encodes CDR1 GTSNPN and CDR2 SVGIG (reference sequence). With 1 base clipped from V and 8 bases from J, the junction kept 11 bases outside the gene matches. This CDR3 reads CAWSEARSSGSYEQFF. CDR3 nucleotides: TGTGCCTGGAGTGAGGCCCGGTCTAGCGGGAGTTATGAGCAGTTCTTC.

This chain joins TRBV29-1 and TRBJ2-1, with TRBD2 identical over 9 bases. Germline values: CDR1 SQVTM, CDR2 ANQGSEA. The V segment lost 6 bases and the J segment 3 bases; nucleotides outside the gene matches: 9. This CDR3 has 15 residues. CDR3 nucleotides: TGCAGCGTCGACCATAGACTAGCGGTCTACAATGAGCAGTTCTTC. Residues: CSVDHRLAVYNEQFF.

The rearrangement joins TRBV19 to TRBJ2-1; D is perhaps TRBD1 (6 bases). V was cut by 3 bases and J by 8 bases, with 8 bases left in between. The length of the CDR3 is 12 residues. Germline lookup yields CDR1 LNHDA and CDR2 SQIVND (reference sequence). The CDR3 DNA reads as TGTGCCAGTAGTATCCAGGGGTATGAGCAGTTCTTC. The encoded protein is CASSIQGYEQFF.

The DNA for the CDR3 is TGTGCCAGCTCACCCAAGACAGCCTCTGGGGCCAACGTCCTGACTTTC. This sequence encodes CASSPKTASGANVLTF. The chain couples TRBV18 to TRBJ2-6; a possible D gene is TRBD1 (5 bases). Trimming stripped 3 bases from V and 0 bases from J, with 9 bases between. The CDR3 covers 16 residues. Germline CDR1 is KGHSH and CDR2 is LQKENI.

The chain couples TRBV19 to TRBJ1-2, with a weak D call TRBD1 (6 bases). Germline V CDR1 and CDR2: LNHDA, SQIVND (reference sequence). The CDR3 loop spans 10 amino acids. CDR3 sequence: CEQGNYGYTF. The CDR3 bases are TGTGAACAGGGTAACTATGGCTACACCTTC. The variable domain in full, completed from reference TRBV19 and TRBJ1-2, reads DGGITQSPKYLFRKEGQNVTLSCEQNLNHDAMYWYRQDPGQGLRLIYYSQIVNDFQKGDIAEGYSVSREKKESFPLTVTSAQKNPTAFYLCEQGNYGYTFGSGTRLTVV.

This clone was seen a few times. V usage is TRBV18 and J usage is TRBJ2-5; tentative D call: TRBD2 (6 bases). There are 14 residues in the CDR3. V was trimmed by 6 bases and J by 3 bases, leaving 14 bases between them. The germline V gene has CDR1 KGHSH and CDR2 LQKENI. CDR3 DNA sequence: TGTGCCAGCTCGTCTCGGACGGGGGAAGAGACCCAGTACTTC. Protein: CASSSRTGEETQYF.